This T cell receptor (beta chain) stems from a study of persistence of HIV-infected CD4 T cells. Of note for this clone: Antigen unknown.

The immunoSEQ assay was version 4, run in survey mode. Genomic DNA was diluted to roughly 10 ng/uL, up to 1 ug per sample. Using immunoSEQ multiplex PCR, the repertoire was profiled, and TCRdb retains in-frame clones only, with some absent. The sample gives more than 10,000 clones, 71% of which show up once; about 15% is in the top ten. Stimulation used 9 to 10 ug/mL lysate from CMV-infected fibroblasts. CD4+ T cells upregulating both CD40 ligand and CD69 were sorted as responding cells. PBMCs were depleted of CD8+ T cells before stimulation. The V gene lost 3 bases and the J gene lost 4 bases, with 9 bases spanning the gap. The germline CDR1 and CDR2 sequences are ENHRY and SYGVKD. The CDR3 spans 13 residues.

The chain couples TRBV10-3 to TRBJ1-2, with D maybe TRBD1 (5 bases). The sequencing here drew on CD4+ T cells sorted from PBMCs after approximately 19-hour stimulation, taken from a patient who received antiretroviral therapy. This TCR was sampled from an adult man with HIV who was CMV-seropositive. CDR3 protein: CAISEEQGYGYTF. The CDR3 DNA sequence: TGTGCCATCAGTGAAGAGCAGGGCTATGGCTACACCTTC.